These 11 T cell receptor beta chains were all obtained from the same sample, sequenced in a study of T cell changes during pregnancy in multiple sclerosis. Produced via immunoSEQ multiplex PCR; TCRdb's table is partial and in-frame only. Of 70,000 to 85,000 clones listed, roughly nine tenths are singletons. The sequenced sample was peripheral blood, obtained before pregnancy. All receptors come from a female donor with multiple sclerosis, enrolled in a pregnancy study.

The CDR3 here is CASSLEQGYNEQFF. In DNA, the CDR3 is TGTGCCAGCAGCTTAGAGCAGGGCTACAATGAGCAGTTCTTC. This chain uses TRBV11-2 with TRBJ2-1; maybe TRBD1 (5 bases). Germline V lookup: CDR1 SGHAT, CDR2 FQNNGV. V was cut by 0 bases and J by 3 bases, with 6 bases left in between. The CDR3 sequence is 14 residues long.

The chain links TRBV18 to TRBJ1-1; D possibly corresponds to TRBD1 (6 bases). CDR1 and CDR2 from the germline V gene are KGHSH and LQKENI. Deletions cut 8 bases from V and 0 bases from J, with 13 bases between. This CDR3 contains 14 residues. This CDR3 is CASRGGDMNTEAFF. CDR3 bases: TGTGCCAGCCGAGGGGGGGACATGAACACTGAAGCTTTCTTT. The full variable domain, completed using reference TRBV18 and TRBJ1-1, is NAGVMQNPRHLVRRRGQEARLRCSPMKGHSHVYWYRQLPEEGLKFMVYLQKENIIDESGMPKERFSAEFPKEGPSILRIQQVVRGDSAAYFCASRGGDMNTEAFFGQGTRLTVV.

The CDR3, as DNA: TGTGCCAGCAGCGAGGGACAGAGTAATTCACCCCTCCACTTT. Its protein product is CASSEGQSNSPLHF. This sequence joins TRBV7-3 and TRBJ1-6, with 7 bases that match TRBD1. The ends lost 5 bases at V and 6 bases at J; junction bases unmatched: 4. Per the germline V gene, CDR1 is SGHTA and CDR2 is FQGTGA. This CDR3 is 14 amino acids long. Using reference TRBV7-3 and TRBJ1-6 for the parts outside the CDR3, the full variable domain is GAGVSQTPSNKVTEKGKYVELRCDPISGHTALYWYRQSLGQGPEFLIYFQGTGAADDSGLPNDRFFAVRPEGSVSTLKIQRTERGDSAVYLCASSEGQSNSPLHFGNGTRLTVT.

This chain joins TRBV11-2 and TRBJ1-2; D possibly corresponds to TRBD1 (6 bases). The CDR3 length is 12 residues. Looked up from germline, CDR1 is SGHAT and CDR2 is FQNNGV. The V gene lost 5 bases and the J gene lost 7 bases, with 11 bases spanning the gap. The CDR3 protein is CASSQGGGGYTF. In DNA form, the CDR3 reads TGTGCCAGCAGCCAAGGGGGGGGTGGCTACACCTTC.

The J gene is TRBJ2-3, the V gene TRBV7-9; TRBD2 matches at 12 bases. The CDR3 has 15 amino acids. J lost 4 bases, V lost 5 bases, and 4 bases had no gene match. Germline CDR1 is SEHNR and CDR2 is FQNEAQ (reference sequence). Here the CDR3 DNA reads TGTGCCAGCAGCGAACTAGCGGGGGGTGCAGATACGCAGTATTTT. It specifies CASSELAGGADTQYF.

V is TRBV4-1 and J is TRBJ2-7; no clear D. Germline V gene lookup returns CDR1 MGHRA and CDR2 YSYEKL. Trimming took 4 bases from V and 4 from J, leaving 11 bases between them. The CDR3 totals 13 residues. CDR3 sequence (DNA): TGCGCCAGCAGCCCACTCCTAAATTACGAGCAGTACTTC. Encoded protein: CASSPLLNYEQYF.

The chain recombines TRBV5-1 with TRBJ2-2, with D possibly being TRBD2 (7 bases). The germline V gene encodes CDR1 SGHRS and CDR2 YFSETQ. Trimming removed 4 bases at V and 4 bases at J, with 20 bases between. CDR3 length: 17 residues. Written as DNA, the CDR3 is TGCGCCAGCAGCCGCAGGTTAGGGGGGGTTAGCACCGGGGAGCTGTTTTTT. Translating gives CASSRRLGGVSTGELFF. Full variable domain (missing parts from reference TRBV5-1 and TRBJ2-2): KAGVTQTPRYLIKTRGQQVTLSCSPISGHRSVSWYQQTPGQGLQFLFEYFSETQRNKGNFPGRFSGRQFSNSRSEMNVSTLELGDSALYLCASSRRLGGVSTGELFFGEGSRLTVL.

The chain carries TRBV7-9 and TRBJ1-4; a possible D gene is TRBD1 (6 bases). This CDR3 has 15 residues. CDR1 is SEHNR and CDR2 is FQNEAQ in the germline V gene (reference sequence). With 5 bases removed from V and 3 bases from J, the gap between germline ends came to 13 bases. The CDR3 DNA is TGTGCCAGCAGCCTACAGGGTAGTCCTAATGAAAAACTGTTTTTT. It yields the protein CASSLQGSPNEKLFF.

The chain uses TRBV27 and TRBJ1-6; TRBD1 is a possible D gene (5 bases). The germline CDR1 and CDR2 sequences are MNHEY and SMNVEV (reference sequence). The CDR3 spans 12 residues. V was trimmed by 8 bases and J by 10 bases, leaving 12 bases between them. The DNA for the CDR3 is TGTGCCAGCGGGATAAGGGGATCACCCCTCCACTTT. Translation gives CASGIRGSPLHF.

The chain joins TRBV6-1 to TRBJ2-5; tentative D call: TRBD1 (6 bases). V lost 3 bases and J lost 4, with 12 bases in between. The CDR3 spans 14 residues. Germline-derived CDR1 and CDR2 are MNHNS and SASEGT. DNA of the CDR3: TGTGCCAGCAGTGAGCGGGCAGGGGTAGAGACCCAGTACTTC. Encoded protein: CASSERAGVETQYF.

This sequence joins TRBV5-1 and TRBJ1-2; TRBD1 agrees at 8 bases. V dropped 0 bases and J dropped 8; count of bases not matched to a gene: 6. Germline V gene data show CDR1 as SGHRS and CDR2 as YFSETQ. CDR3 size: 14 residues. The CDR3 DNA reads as TGCGCCAGCAGCTTGGGGACAGGGAACCTCGGCTACACCTTC. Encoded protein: CASSLGTGNLGYTF.